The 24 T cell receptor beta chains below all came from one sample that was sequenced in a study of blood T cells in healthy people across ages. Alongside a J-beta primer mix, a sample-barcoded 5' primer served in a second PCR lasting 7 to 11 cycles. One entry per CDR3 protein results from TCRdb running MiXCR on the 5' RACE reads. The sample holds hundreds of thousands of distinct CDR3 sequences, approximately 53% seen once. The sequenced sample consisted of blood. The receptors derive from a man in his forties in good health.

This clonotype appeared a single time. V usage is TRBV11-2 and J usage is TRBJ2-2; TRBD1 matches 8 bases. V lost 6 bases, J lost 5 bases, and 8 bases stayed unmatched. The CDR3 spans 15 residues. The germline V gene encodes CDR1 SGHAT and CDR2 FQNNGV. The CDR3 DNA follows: TGTGCCAGCAGTACACTCAGGGGGCGGACCGGGGAGCTGTTTTTT. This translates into CASSTLRGRTGELFF.

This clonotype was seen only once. CDR3 sequence: CASSLSEAGSGTQYF. The CDR3 DNA sequence: TGTGCCAGCAGCTTAAGTGAGGCGGGCTCTGGTACGCAGTATTTT. The chain has TRBV7-9 and TRBJ2-3, with a tentative D call TRBD2 (5 bases). Trimming cost V 2 bases and J 8 bases, with 17 bases left between them. CDR1 and CDR2 from the germline V gene are SEHNR and FQNEAQ (reference sequence). This CDR3 spans 15 amino acids.

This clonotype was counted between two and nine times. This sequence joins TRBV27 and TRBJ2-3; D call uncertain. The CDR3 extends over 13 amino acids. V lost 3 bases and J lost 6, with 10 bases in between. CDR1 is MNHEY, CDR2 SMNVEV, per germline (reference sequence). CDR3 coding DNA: TGTGCCAGCAGTTTCCAGCTCCTGGATACGCAGTATTTT. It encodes CASSFQLLDTQYF.

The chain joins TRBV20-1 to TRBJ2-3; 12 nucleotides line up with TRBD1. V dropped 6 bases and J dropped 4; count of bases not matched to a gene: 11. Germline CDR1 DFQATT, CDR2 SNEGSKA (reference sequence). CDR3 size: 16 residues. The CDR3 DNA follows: TGCAGTGCCCCTCGGGACAGGGGGCGCAGTTCAGATACGCAGTATTTT. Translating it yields CSAPRDRGRSSDTQYF.

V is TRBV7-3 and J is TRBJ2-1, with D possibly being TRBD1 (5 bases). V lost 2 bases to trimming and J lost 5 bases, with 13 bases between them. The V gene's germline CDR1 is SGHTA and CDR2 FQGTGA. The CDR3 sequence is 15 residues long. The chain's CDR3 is CASSLLQRQNNEQFF. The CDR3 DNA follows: TGTGCCAGCAGCTTACTACAGAGACAGAACAATGAGCAGTTCTTC. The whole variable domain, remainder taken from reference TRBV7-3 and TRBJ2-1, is GAGVSQTPSNKVTEKGKYVELRCDPISGHTALYWYRQSLGQGPEFLIYFQGTGAADDSGLPNDRFFAVRPEGSVSTLKIQRTERGDSAVYLCASSLLQRQNNEQFFGPGTRLTVL.

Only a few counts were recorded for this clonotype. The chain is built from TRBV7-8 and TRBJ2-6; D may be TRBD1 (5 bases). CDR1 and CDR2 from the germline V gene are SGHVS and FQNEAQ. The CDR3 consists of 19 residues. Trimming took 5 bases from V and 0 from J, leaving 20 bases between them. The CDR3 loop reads CASSPFRTGLNSGANVLTF. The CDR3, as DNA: TGTGCCAGCAGCCCCTTTAGAACAGGCTTAAACTCTGGGGCCAACGTCCTGACTTTC.

The CDR3 region is CASSQPKQGGIETQYF. The CDR3 nucleotides are TGTGCCAGCAGCCAGCCCAAACAGGGGGGAATAGAGACCCAGTACTTC. This chain links TRBV7-9 with TRBJ2-7; 8 bases line up with TRBD1. The J call could be wrong; TRBJ2-5 is a better fit for the DNA end. CDR3 length: 16 residues. The germline V gene encodes CDR1 SEHNR and CDR2 FQNEAQ (reference sequence).

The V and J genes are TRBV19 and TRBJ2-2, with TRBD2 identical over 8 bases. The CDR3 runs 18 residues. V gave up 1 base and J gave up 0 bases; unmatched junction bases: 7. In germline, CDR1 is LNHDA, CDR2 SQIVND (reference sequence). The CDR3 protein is CASSIVQRESPNTGELFF. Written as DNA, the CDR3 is TGTGCCAGTAGTATAGTACAGCGGGAGAGCCCGAACACCGGGGAGCTGTTTTTT.

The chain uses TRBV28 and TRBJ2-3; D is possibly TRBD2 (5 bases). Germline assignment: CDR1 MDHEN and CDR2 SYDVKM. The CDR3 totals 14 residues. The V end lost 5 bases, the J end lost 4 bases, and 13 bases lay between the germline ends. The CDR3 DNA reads TGTGCCAGCAGTGTCACCACACTAGCAGATACGCAGTATTTT. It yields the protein CASSVTTLADTQYF.

DNA for the CDR3: TGTGCCAGCAGTTTTGGGGGGCGAAAGTTGCCCGAGCAGTACTTC. As protein: CASSFGGRKLPEQYF. The chain joins TRBV12-3 or TRBV12-4 to TRBJ2-7; D possibly matches TRBD1 or TRBD2 (6 bases each). The CDR3 consists of 15 residues. With 3 bases removed from V and 6 bases from J, the gap between germline ends came to 18 bases.

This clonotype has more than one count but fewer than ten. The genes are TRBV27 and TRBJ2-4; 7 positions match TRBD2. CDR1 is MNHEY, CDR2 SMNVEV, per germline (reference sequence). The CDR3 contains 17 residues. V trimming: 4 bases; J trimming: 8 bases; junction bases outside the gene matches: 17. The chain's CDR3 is CASSSRTSAKLRDIQYF. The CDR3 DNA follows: TGTGCCAGCAGTTCGAGAACTAGCGCCAAACTTAGGGACATTCAGTACTTC.

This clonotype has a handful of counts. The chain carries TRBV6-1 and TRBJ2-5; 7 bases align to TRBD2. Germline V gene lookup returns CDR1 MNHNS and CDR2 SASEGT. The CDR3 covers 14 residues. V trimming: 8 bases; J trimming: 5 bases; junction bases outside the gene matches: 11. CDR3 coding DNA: TGTGCCAGCGCAGGACTAGGGTCTATCGAGACCCAGTACTTC. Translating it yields CASAGLGSIETQYF.

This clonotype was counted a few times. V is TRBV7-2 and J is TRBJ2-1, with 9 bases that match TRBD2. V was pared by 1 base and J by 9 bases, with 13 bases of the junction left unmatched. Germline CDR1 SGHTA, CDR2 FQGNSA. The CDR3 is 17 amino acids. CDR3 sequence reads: CASSLGGGRASFFEQFF. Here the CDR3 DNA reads TGTGCCAGCAGCTTAGGTGGCGGGAGGGCCTCTTTTTTTGAGCAGTTCTTC.

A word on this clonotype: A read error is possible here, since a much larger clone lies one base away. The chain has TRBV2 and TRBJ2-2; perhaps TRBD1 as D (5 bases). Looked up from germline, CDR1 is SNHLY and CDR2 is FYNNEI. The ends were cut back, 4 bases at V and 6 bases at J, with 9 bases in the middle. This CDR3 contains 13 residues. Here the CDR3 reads CASSVIGAGELFF. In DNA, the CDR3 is TGTGCCAGCAGTGTGATAGGGGCCGGGGAGCTGTTTTTT.

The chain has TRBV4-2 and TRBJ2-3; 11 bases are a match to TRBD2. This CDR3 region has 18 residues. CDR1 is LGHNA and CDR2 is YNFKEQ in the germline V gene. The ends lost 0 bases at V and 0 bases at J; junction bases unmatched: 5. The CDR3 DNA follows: TGTGCCAGCAGCCAAGAAACTAGCGGGAGTACTAGCACAGATACGCAGTATTTT. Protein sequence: CASSQETSGSTSTDTQYF.

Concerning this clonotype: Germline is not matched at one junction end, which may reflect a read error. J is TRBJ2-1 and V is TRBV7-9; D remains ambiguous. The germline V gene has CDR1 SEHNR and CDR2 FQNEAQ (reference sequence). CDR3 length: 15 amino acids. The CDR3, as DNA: TGTGCCAGCAGCTTAGAGGGCCGAGGAGTAGACGCCGGAGTCTTC. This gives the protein CASSLEGRGVDAGVF.

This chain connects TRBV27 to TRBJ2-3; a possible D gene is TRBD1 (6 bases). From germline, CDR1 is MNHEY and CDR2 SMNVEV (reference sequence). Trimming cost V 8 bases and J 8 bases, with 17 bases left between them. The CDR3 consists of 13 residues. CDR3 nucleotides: TGTGCCAGCGCGCCCCTGGGGGCGGGTACGCAGTATTTT. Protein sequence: CASAPLGAGTQYF.

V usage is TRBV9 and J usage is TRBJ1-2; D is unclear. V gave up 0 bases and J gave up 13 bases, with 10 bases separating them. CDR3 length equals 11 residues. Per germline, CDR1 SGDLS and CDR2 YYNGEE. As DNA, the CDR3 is TGTGCCAGCAGCGTAGGGAAGAGGTTCACCTTC. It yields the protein CASSVGKRFTF.

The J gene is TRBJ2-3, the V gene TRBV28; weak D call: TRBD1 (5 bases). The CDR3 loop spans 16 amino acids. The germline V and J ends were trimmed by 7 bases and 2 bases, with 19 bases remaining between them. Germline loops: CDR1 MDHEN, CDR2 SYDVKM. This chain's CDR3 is CASNIRQFLSTDTQYF. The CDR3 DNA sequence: TGTGCCAGCAATATCCGACAGTTTCTCTCCACAGATACGCAGTATTTT.

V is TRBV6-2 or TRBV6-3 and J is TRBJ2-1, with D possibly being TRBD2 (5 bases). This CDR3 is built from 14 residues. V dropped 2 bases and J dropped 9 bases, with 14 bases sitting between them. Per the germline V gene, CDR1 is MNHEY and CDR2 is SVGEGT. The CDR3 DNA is TGTGCCAGCAGTTACGACTACCCCGTCAGTGAGCAGTTCTTC. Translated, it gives CASSYDYPVSEQFF.

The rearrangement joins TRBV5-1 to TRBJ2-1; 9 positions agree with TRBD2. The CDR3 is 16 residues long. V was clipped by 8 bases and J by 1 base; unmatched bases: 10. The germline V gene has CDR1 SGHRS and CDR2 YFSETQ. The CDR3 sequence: CASKSFAGGSYNEQFF. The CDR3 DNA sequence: TGCGCCAGTAAGAGTTTCGCGGGAGGGTCCTACAATGAGCAGTTCTTC.

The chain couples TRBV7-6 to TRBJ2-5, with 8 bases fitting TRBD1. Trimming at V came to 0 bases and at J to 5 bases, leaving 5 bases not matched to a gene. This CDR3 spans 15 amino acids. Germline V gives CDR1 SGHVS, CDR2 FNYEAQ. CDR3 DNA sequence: TGTGCCAGCAGCTTAGCGAGTACAGGGGGGGAGACCCAGTACTTC. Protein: CASSLASTGGETQYF.

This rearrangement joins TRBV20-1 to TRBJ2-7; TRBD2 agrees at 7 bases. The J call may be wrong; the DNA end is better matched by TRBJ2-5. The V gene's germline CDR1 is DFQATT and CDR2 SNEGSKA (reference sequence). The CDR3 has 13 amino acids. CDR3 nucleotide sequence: TGCAGTGCTAGACGCCGGGGGGAAGAGACCCAGTACTTC. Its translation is CSARRRGEETQYF.

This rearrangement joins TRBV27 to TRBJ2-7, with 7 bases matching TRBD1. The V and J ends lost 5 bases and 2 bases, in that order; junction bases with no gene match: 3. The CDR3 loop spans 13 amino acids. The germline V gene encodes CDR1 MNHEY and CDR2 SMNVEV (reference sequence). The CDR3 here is CASSVTGAYEQYF. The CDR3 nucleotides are TGTGCCAGCAGTGTAACAGGGGCCTACGAGCAGTACTTC.